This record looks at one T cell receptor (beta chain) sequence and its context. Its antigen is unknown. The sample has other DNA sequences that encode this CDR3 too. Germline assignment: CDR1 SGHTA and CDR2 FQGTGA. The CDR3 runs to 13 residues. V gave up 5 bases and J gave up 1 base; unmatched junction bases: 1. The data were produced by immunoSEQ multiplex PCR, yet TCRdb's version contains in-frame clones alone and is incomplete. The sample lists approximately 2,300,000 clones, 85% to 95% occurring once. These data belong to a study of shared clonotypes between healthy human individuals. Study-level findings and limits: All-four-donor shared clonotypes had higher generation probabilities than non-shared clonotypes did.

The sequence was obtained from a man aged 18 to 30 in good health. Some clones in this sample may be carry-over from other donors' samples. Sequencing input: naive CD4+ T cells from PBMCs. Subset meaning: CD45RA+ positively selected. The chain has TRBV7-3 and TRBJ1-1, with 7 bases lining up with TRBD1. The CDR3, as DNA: TGTGCCAGCAGCCGGACAGGGAACACTGAAGCTTTCTTT. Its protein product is CASSRTGNTEAFF.